A selection of T cell receptor beta chains follows, all from one sample in a study of identical twins. TCRdb recomputed calls from the 5' RACE reads with MiXCR, one row per CDR3 protein. The sample contains a few hundred thousand distinct CDR3 sequences, 20% to 25% of which appear only once. These same data were also listed under a study on T cells expressing NK-cell markers.

Sequenced input: CD4+ T cells sorted from blood. All receptors derive from a woman aged 18-35 years in good health. The CDR3 runs from the conserved cysteine through the conserved F or W. Fields, in order: clone size, D gene, V gene, J gene, CDR3 DNA, CDR3 protein. A D gene is named only where the DNA matches it firmly. Clone size is shown for a subset of rows, as once, few, many or a class of expanded clone.

few	-	TRBV20-1	TRBJ2-1	TGCAGTGCTAGGAAGGGTGGACGCAATGAGCAGTTCTTC	CSARKGGRNEQFF
few	TRBD1	TRBV12-3/TRBV12-4	TRBJ1-3	TGTGCCAGCAGTTTGAACATCAGGACAGGCGCTGGAAACACCATATATTTT	CASSLNIRTGAGNTIYF
many	-	TRBV10-1	TRBJ2-3	TGCGCCAGCGGTATAAGGACAGATACGCAGTATTTT	CASGIRTDTQYF
few	-	TRBV6-5	TRBJ2-3	TGTGCCAGCAGGAACGAAGATACGCAGTATTTT	CASRNEDTQYF
few	-	TRBV5-1	TRBJ2-5	TGCGCCAGCAGCTTGGCCTTGCCCCAGAAAGAGACCCAGTACTTC	CASSLALPQKETQYF
once	-	TRBV7-9	TRBJ1-1	TGTGCCAGCAGCTTAGGAGGGGATCGAAAAGCTTTCTTT	CASSLGGDRKAFF
many	-	TRBV28	TRBJ2-7	TGTGCCAGCAGTTTAGGCGGGGTGAGCTCCTACGAGCAGTACTTC	CASSLGGVSSYEQYF
-	-	TRBV15	TRBJ2-3	TGTGCCACCAGCGTGAAAGGGTGGGGCACAGATACGCAGTATTTT	CATSVKGWGTDTQYF
-	-	TRBV5-1	TRBJ2-3	TGCGCCAGCAGCAAGGCAGCCAGAACAGGCCCCACAGATACGCAGTATTTT	CASSKAARTGPTDTQYF
-	-	TRBV5-1	TRBJ2-3	TGCGCCAGCGAATACGACACTTTAGCGTACACAGATACGCAGTATTTT	CASEYDTLAYTDTQYF
-	-	TRBV5-1	TRBJ1-6	TGCGCCAGCAATCAGGGGCCGGGATATAATTCACCCCTCCACTTT	CASNQGPGYNSPLHF
-	TRBD2	TRBV6-1	TRBJ2-1	TGTGCCAGCAGTGAAGCCCTAGCGGGAGCGCCCACCTACAATGAGCAGTTCTTC	CASSEALAGAPTYNEQFF
-	-	TRBV3-1	TRBJ2-5	TGTGCCAGCAGCCAGCGGGACGGTAAAGAGACCCAGTACTTC	CASSQRDGKETQYF
few	TRBD2	TRBV10-3	TRBJ2-7	TGTGCCATCAGTGAGTCAGCGGGGGGAAAGACCTACGAGCAGTACTTC	CAISESAGGKTYEQYF
few	TRBD2	TRBV24-1	TRBJ2-3	TGTGCCACCAGTGGGTGGGGACTAGCGGGAGGAGATACGCAGTATTTT	CATSGWGLAGGDTQYF
many	TRBD2	TRBV5-1	TRBJ2-3	TGCGCCAGCAGGCGGGAGAGGGATACGCAGTATTTT	CASRRERDTQYF
-	-	TRBV20-1	TRBJ2-7	TGCAGTGCATTGCGCGACGGATACTACGAGCAGTACTTC	CSALRDGYYEQYF
-	-	TRBV29-1	TRBJ2-1	TGCAGCGTTTGGAGGCCCGAGGGGTACAATGAGCAGTTCTTC	CSVWRPEGYNEQFF
many	-	TRBV12-3/TRBV12-4	TRBJ2-3	TGTGCCAGCAGTTTCCGTGATACGCAGTATTTT	CASSFRDTQYF
many	-	TRBV29-1	TRBJ2-1	TGCAGCGTTGAAGCGGAGGGCAGTAACAATGAGCAGTTCTTC	CSVEAEGSNNEQFF
-	-	TRBV20-1	TRBJ1-2	TGCAGTGCCACAGACAGTTTCTATGGCTACACCTTC	CSATDSFYGYTF
-	-	TRBV5-1	TRBJ2-1	TGCGCCAGCAGCTTGGAGGGACCACGTAGGTACTACAATGAGCAGTTCTTC	CASSLEGPRRYYNEQFF
-	TRBD2	TRBV5-4	TRBJ2-1	TGTGCCAGCAGAAGCGGGAGCTTTGGAGTCGAGCAGTTCTTC	CASRSGSFGVEQFF
-	TRBD2	TRBV20-1	TRBJ2-3	TGCAGTGCTTCCCCCTCAAGCGGGAGAGGGACAGATACGCAGTATTTT	CSASPSSGRGTDTQYF
-	-	TRBV6-1	TRBJ2-7	TGTGCCAGCAGCCCCGGGACGACCGGGACCAGAGGCGGGCAGTACTTC	CASSPGTTGTRGGQYF
few	TRBD2	TRBV27	TRBJ2-3	TGTGCCAGCAGTTTATGGGGGAGGGCGCAAACGCAGTATTTT	CASSLWGRAQTQYF
few	-	TRBV2	TRBJ2-3	TGTGCCAGCAGTGCGGTCCCCCATACAGATACGCAGTATTTT	CASSAVPHTDTQYF
-	-	TRBV11-2	TRBJ1-3	TGTGCCAGCAGCTTAGAGGGTTTCTCTGGAAACACCATATATTTT	CASSLEGFSGNTIYF
few	-	TRBV6-2/TRBV6-3	TRBJ2-3	TGTGCCAGCAGTTTCAAGGGGCCAGATACGCAGTATTTT	CASSFKGPDTQYF
-	-	TRBV20-1	TRBJ2-1	TGCAGTGCTTTCTTCTGGGCCAACAATGAGCAGTTCTTC	CSAFFWANNEQFF
few	-	TRBV29-1	TRBJ2-5	TGCAGCGTTGAAAAGGACAAGGTCGAGACCCAGTACTTC	CSVEKDKVETQYF
few	TRBD2	TRBV11-2	TRBJ2-1	TGTGCCAGCAGCTTACAGCGGGGGAGCTCCTACAATGAGCAGTTCTTC	CASSLQRGSSYNEQFF
-	-	TRBV4-3	TRBJ2-1	TGCGCCAGCAGCCAAGGGGCTCACTTACCTAATGAGCAGTTCTTC	CASSQGAHLPNEQFF
few	TRBD2	TRBV12-3/TRBV12-4	TRBJ2-1	TGTGCCATCGGCGGGACTAGTCAGTACAATGAGCAGTTCTTC	CAIGGTSQYNEQFF
few	-	TRBV5-1	TRBJ2-7	TGCGCCAGCAGCAGCTATGAACTGGACGAGCAGTACTTC	CASSSYELDEQYF
few	TRBD1	TRBV20-1	TRBJ1-5	TGCAGTGCTAGCGACAGGGTCTATCAGCCCCAGCATTTT	CSASDRVYQPQHF
-	-	TRBV20-1	TRBJ2-3	TGCAGTGCCAGAAGGGGTGGGACCAGCACAGATACGCAGTATTTT	CSARRGGTSTDTQYF
few	-	TRBV10-3	TRBJ2-7	TGTGCCATCAGTGAACAGGAGTTTGGCGAGCAGTACTTC	CAISEQEFGEQYF
few	-	TRBV9	TRBJ2-1	TGTGCCAGCAGCGTGAGGGGCCTCGGTAGCTCCTACAATGAGCAGTTCTTC	CASSVRGLGSSYNEQFF
few	-	TRBV10-1	TRBJ2-1	TGCGCCAGCAGTGAGTCCGACGGCTCCTACAATGAGCAGTTCTTC	CASSESDGSYNEQFF
few	TRBD1	TRBV3-1	TRBJ1-3	TGTGCCAGCAGCTCAACAGGGGGATCCTCTGGAAACACCATATATTTT	CASSSTGGSSGNTIYF